Each of the 30 T cell receptor beta chains below was sequenced from the same sample in a study of CD8 T cells in ankylosing spondylitis. TCRdb recomputed calls from the 5' RACE reads with MiXCR, one row per CDR3 protein. The data contain around 280,000 distinct CDR3 sequences, about 20% of them singletons. The specimen was blood, either unsorted or a sorted T cell fraction (not recorded which). The receptors come from a male donor with ankylosing spondylitis or in good health (not recorded which).

This clonotype was observed a handful of times. This chain joins TRBV5-1 and TRBJ1-1; TRBD1 matches 7 bases. The CDR3 covers 16 residues. CDR1 SGHRS and CDR2 YFSETQ come from the germline V gene. Trimming cost V 0 bases and J 4 bases; bases outside gene matches: 9. The CDR3 here is CASSLGKGASSTEAFF. Here the CDR3 DNA reads TGCGCCAGCAGCTTGGGAAAGGGGGCGAGTAGCACTGAAGCTTTCTTT.

V gene TRBV6-1 combines with J gene TRBJ2-5; 10 bases fit TRBD2. The CDR3 covers 15 residues. The germline V gene has CDR1 MNHNS and CDR2 SASEGT. V lost 10 bases and J lost 2; bases outside the gene matches: 10. The CDR3 coding sequence is TGTGCCACCTCCTTTAGCGGGGGGATTCAAGAGACCCAGTACTTC. This codes for CATSFSGGIQETQYF.

This clonotype showed up just a few times. This sequence joins TRBV3-1 and TRBJ1-2; 7 nucleotides align to TRBD1. Germline CDR1 and CDR2: LGHDT and YNNKEL (reference sequence). The CDR3 is 14 residues long. With 5 bases clipped from V and 8 bases from J, the junction kept 11 bases outside the gene matches. CDR3 region: CASSSRGTSGGYTF. In nucleotides, the CDR3 is TGTGCCAGCAGCTCCAGGGGGACCAGTGGGGGCTACACCTTC. Filled out from reference TRBV3-1 and TRBJ1-2, the complete variable domain reads DTAVSQTPKYLVTQMGNDKSIKCEQNLGHDTMYWYKQDSKKFLKIMFSYNNKELIINETVPNRFSPKSPDKAHLNLHINSLELGDSAVYFCASSSRGTSGGYTFGSGTRLTVV.

The chain couples TRBV11-1 to TRBJ2-2, with D perhaps matching TRBD1 (5 bases). The CDR3 extends over 15 amino acids. Germline CDR1 SGHAT, CDR2 FQDESV (reference sequence). V was cut by 2 bases and J by 4 bases, with 11 bases left in between. The CDR3 nucleotides are TGTGCCAGCAGCTTAATACAGGTCCCCACCGGGGAGCTGTTTTTT. It translates to CASSLIQVPTGELFF.

This sequence joins TRBV18 and TRBJ2-7, with unresolved D. Germline-derived CDR1 and CDR2 are KGHSH and LQKENI. V lost 3 bases to trimming and J lost 2 bases, with 11 bases between them. This CDR3 is 14 amino acids long. CDR3 nucleotide sequence: TGTGCCAGCTCACCGTTGGACCGAGCCTACGAGCAGTACGTC. This sequence encodes CASSPLDRAYEQYV.

This clonotype has a handful of counts. The chain couples TRBV20-1 to TRBJ2-3, with a possible D match to TRBD2 (6 bases). V was pared by 6 bases and J by 1 base, with 20 bases between. CDR1 is DFQATT and CDR2 is SNEGSKA in the germline V gene (reference sequence). CDR3 size: 16 residues. Written as DNA, the CDR3 is TGCAGTGCCACCCCCGAGGGCGGGACTGGCACAGATACGCAGTATTTT. Translation: CSATPEGGTGTDTQYF.

This chain joins TRBV11-3 and TRBJ2-3, with a tentative D call TRBD2 (6 bases). This CDR3 region has 12 residues. Germline values: CDR1 SGHNT, CDR2 YENEEA. V lost 4 bases to trimming and J lost 6 bases, with 8 bases between them. CDR3 region: CASSSTSDTQYF. As DNA, the CDR3 is TGTGCCAGCAGCTCGACTAGTGATACGCAGTATTTT.

In the case of this clonotype: One junction end disagrees with the germline gene, perhaps due to a read error. The chain recombines TRBV7-7 with TRBJ2-1; the D gene is possibly TRBD2 (6 bases). In germline, CDR1 is SSHAT, CDR2 FNYEAQ (reference sequence). This CDR3 spans 13 amino acids. DNA of the CDR3: TGTGCTAGCAGCCGCGATTACGGGAGTGAGCAGTTCTTC. Amino acids: CASSRDYGSEQFF.

This chain uses TRBV25-1 with TRBJ1-1; D is possibly TRBD1 (5 bases). Germline CDR1 MGHDK, CDR2 SYGVNS. The CDR3 length is 15 residues. The V and J ends lost 2 bases and 4 bases respectively, with 14 bases between them. CDR3 loop: CASSESRLGGTEAFF. The CDR3 DNA follows: TGTGCCAGCAGTGAAAGTCGGCTTGGGGGCACTGAAGCTTTCTTT.

In this sample, this clonotype turned up a few times. The chain combines TRBV20-1 with TRBJ2-3, with TRBD1 matching 10 bases. The junction had 1 base not matched to a gene; V was cut back by 6 bases and J by 4 bases. This CDR3 is 12 amino acids long. Germline assignment: CDR1 DFQATT and CDR2 SNEGSKA (reference sequence). In nucleotides, the CDR3 is TGCAGTGCAGGACAGGGGGCAGATACGCAGTATTTT. It yields the protein CSAGQGADTQYF.

The sample holds a few counts of this clonotype. This chain links TRBV7-7 with TRBJ2-3; D gene ambiguous. Germline CDR1 SSHAT, CDR2 FNYEAQ (reference sequence). The length of the CDR3 is 15 residues. Trimming removed 1 base at V and 0 bases at J, with 8 bases between. The CDR3 sequence: CASSLGSESTDTQYF. The CDR3 DNA reads as TGTGCCAGCAGCTTAGGGTCAGAAAGCACAGATACGCAGTATTTT.

This chain links TRBV9 with TRBJ1-4; D is unclear. The CDR3 is 15 residues long. Germline V gene lookup returns CDR1 SGDLS and CDR2 YYNGEE. V was pared by 3 bases and J by 1 base, with 10 bases between. The CDR3 DNA is TGTGCCAGCAGCGCCAAGGGAGGAACTAATGAAAAACTGTTTTTT. Its protein product is CASSAKGGTNEKLFF.

This clonotype was seen more than once but under ten times. The rearrangement links TRBV4-2 to TRBJ2-5; D unresolved. The germline V and J ends were trimmed by 0 bases and 5 bases, with 7 bases remaining between them. The CDR3 sequence is 13 residues long. CDR1 is LGHNA, CDR2 YNFKEQ, per germline. CDR3 region: CASSQDGRETQYF. The CDR3 region has the DNA TGTGCCAGCAGCCAAGATGGTCGGGAGACCCAGTACTTC.

The V call is TRBV28, the J call TRBJ2-7, with TRBD1 matching over 7 bases. The CDR3 covers 11 residues. Germline-derived CDR1 and CDR2 are MDHEN and SYDVKM. Unmatched junction bases numbered 4, after V lost 10 bases and J lost 4 bases. The CDR3 DNA sequence: TGTGCCACAGGGACAGAGTACGAGCAGTACGTC. This sequence encodes CATGTEYEQYV.

The chain is built from TRBV25-1 and TRBJ2-5; 7 positions match TRBD2. This CDR3 has 16 amino acids. Per the germline V gene, CDR1 is MGHDK and CDR2 is SYGVNS. V was clipped by 4 bases and J by 5 bases; unmatched bases: 13. The CDR3 DNA follows: TGTGCCAGCAGTGCGGTAAATTCGGGAGGTTGGGAGACCCAGTACTTC. It translates to CASSAVNSGGWETQYF.

The V gene is TRBV27, the J gene TRBJ2-1, with 13 bases aligning to TRBD2. J was trimmed by 2 bases and V by 0 bases; bases with no gene match: 4. The germline V gene has CDR1 MNHEY and CDR2 SMNVEV (reference sequence). This CDR3 region has 18 residues. The CDR3 nucleotides read TGTGCCAGCAGTTTATCACTAGCGGGGGGGCTACCCTACAATGAGCAGTTCTTC. Residues: CASSLSLAGGLPYNEQFF.

The table lists this clonotype with a few counts. The chain links TRBV18 to TRBJ2-1, with 9 bases aligning to TRBD1. Germline CDR1 KGHSH, CDR2 LQKENI. CDR3 size: 15 residues. V lost 6 bases to trimming and J lost 4 bases; unmatched junction nucleotides: 7. The CDR3 here is CASSSDGQGYNEQFF. Written as DNA, the CDR3 is TGTGCCAGCTCGAGCGACGGACAGGGGTACAATGAGCAGTTCTTC.

This clonotype was detected a few times. This sequence joins TRBV20-1 and TRBJ2-7, with TRBD1 matching 8 bases. V trimming: 1 base; J trimming: 6 bases; junction bases outside the gene matches: 8. This CDR3 comprises 14 residues. CDR1 is DFQATT and CDR2 is SNEGSKA in the germline V gene (reference sequence). For the CDR3, the DNA is TGCAGTGCTAGAGCGCCCGGACAGGGTGGCGAGCAGTACGTC. This translates into CSARAPGQGGEQYV.

In its sample, this clonotype was seen many times. The V call is TRBV18, the J call TRBJ2-7; D gene unclear. Germline V gene lookup returns CDR1 KGHSH and CDR2 LQKENI. This CDR3 has 11 residues. Trimming took 3 bases from V and 4 from J, leaving 4 bases between them. The CDR3 sequence is CASSPGYEQYV. The CDR3 coding sequence is TGTGCCAGCTCACCGGGGTACGAGCAGTACGTC.

There are many counts of this clonotype. The genes are TRBV12-3 or TRBV12-4 and TRBJ2-1, with 11 bases aligning to TRBD2. CDR3 length equals 14 residues. Losses at the gene ends were 1 base for V and 13 bases for J; bases not matched to a gene: 6. The CDR3 DNA reads as TGTGCCAGCAGTTTAGTTACTAGCGGGGGCATTCAGTTCTTC. This codes for CASSLVTSGGIQFF.

V is TRBV6-1 and J is TRBJ2-5; D is uncertain. Germline CDR1 is MNHNS and CDR2 is SASEGT. V gave up 1 base and J gave up 7 bases, with 13 bases separating them. The CDR3 totals 14 residues. The CDR3 region has the DNA TGTGCCAGCAGTGAAGTGACTTTAACGGGGACCCAGTACTTC. Protein: CASSEVTLTGTQYF.

This chain links TRBV12-3 or TRBV12-4 with TRBJ2-5; no definite D call. Trimming took 4 bases from V and 0 from J, leaving 6 bases between them. CDR3 length: 13 residues. This chain's CDR3 is CASSSNYQETQYF. The CDR3 DNA reads as TGTGCCAGCAGTTCGAACTACCAAGAGACCCAGTACTTC.

The V and J genes are TRBV7-8 and TRBJ2-5, with 7 bases identical to TRBD2. J gave up 2 bases and V 5 bases, and 8 bases lay outside the gene matches. Germline assignment: CDR1 SGHVS and CDR2 FQNEAQ. The CDR3 contains 15 residues. The CDR3 coding sequence is TGTGCCAGCAGCAACCACCGGGGGGAACAAGAGACCCAGTACTTC. Protein: CASSNHRGEQETQYF.

The V and J genes are TRBV9 and TRBJ2-2, with a possible D match to TRBD1 (6 bases). CDR1 is SGDLS, CDR2 YYNGEE, per germline. The CDR3 loop spans 15 amino acids. V lost 1 base, J lost 4 bases, and 11 bases lay in between. The CDR3 DNA follows: TGTGCCAGCAGCGTAACCCCAGGGGCCACCGGGGAGCTGTTTTTT. Its translation: CASSVTPGATGELFF.

The gene calls are TRBV11-2 and TRBJ2-1; 12 bases fit TRBD2. Trimming removed 1 base from V and 7 bases from J; junction bases left unmatched: 17. CDR1 SGHAT and CDR2 FQNNGV come from the germline V gene. The CDR3 is 20 amino acids. This CDR3 reads CASSLVGPGLAGRRGNEQFF. The CDR3 DNA follows: TGTGCCAGCAGCTTAGTAGGACCAGGACTAGCGGGGAGAAGGGGTAATGAGCAGTTCTTC.

The chain employs TRBV19 and TRBJ2-1, with 9 bases lining up with TRBD1. V was clipped by 3 bases and J by 9 bases; unmatched bases: 6. Germline assignment: CDR1 LNHDA and CDR2 SQIVND (reference sequence). The CDR3 runs to 14 residues. The CDR3 loop is CASSIGTGNSEQFF. The DNA of the CDR3 is TGTGCCAGTAGTATCGGGACAGGGAATAGTGAGCAGTTCTTC.

This clonotype was observed at least ten times. The rearrangement links TRBV29-1 to TRBJ2-1, with a weak D call TRBD1 (5 bases). In germline, CDR1 is SQVTM, CDR2 ANQGSEA. With 6 bases removed from V and 15 bases from J, the gap between germline ends came to 15 bases. CDR3 size: 10 residues. The CDR3 DNA is TGCAGCGTCCTAAGCCAGGGTTTGTTCTTC. It translates to CSVLSQGLFF.

This clonotype was observed a few times. The rearrangement joins TRBV5-6 to TRBJ2-1; no clear D. Germline CDR1 is SGHDT and CDR2 is YYEEEE. The V end lost 1 base, the J end lost 8 bases, and 7 bases lay between the germline ends. CDR3 size: 12 residues. CDR3: CASSLRTDEQFF. The CDR3, as DNA: TGTGCCAGCAGCTTGAGAACAGATGAGCAGTTCTTC.

This chain links TRBV12-3 or TRBV12-4 with TRBJ2-1, with TRBD2 matching 10 bases. The trim removed 6 bases at V and 7 bases at J, leaving 9 bases unmatched. CDR3 length: 15 residues. The CDR3: CASRVAGGPHNEQFF. CDR3 DNA sequence: TGTGCCAGCAGGGTAGCGGGAGGTCCCCATAATGAGCAGTTCTTC.

The rearrangement links TRBV7-8 to TRBJ2-4; D remains unclear. This CDR3 contains 16 residues. The ends were cut back, 3 bases at V and 0 bases at J, with 12 bases in the middle. CDR1 and CDR2 (germline): SGHVS, FQNEAQ. The CDR3, as DNA: TGTGCCAGCAGCTTTAGAAGTGACCTAGCCAAAAACATTCAGTACTTC. Translating it yields CASSFRSDLAKNIQYF.